This TCR beta chain was identified during a study of response to subunit inactivated influenza vaccine. General study findings and limits: Authors suggested seasonal influenza vaccinations each recruit few new T cells.

Using its own MiXCR run on the RT-PCR reads, TCRdb lists one record per CDR3 protein. The data contain 860,000 or so distinct CDR3 sequences, 21% of them singletons. As concerns this clonotype: The antigen remains undetermined.

Germline-derived CDR1 and CDR2 are DFQATT and SNEGSKA (reference sequence). The CDR3 is 15 amino acids. The J segment lost 4 bases and the V segment lost 2 bases, leaving 9 bases of the junction unmatched. The material sequenced was PBMCs from blood, taken around 5 days after vaccination. V and J are TRBV20-1 and TRBJ1-2, with TRBD1 matching 8 bases. This sequence originates from a man over 45 who received an inactivated influenza vaccine. CDR3 sequence: CSARSRTGFSYGYTF. The CDR3 nucleotides read TGCAGTGCTAGATCCCGGACAGGGTTTAGCTATGGCTACACCTTC.